This T cell receptor beta chain was captured by sequencing in a study of shared clonotypes between healthy human individuals. Study-wide background: Each donor contributed plates that comprised three CD4 naive, three CD4 memory, two CD8 naive and one CD8 memory. Study-level points and caveats: It was only blood that was sampled, and tissue repertoires likely differ.

Trimming left V 3 bases short and J 8 bases short, with 17 bases between. CDR1 is MDHEN and CDR2 is SYDVKM in the germline V gene. CDR3 length: 15 amino acids. The naive CD8 fraction comprised CD45RO-negative cells positively selected for CCR7 and excluded terminally differentiated effector memory CD45RA+ cells. The repertoire was sequenced with immunoSEQ multiplex PCR; TCRdb's copy has only in-frame clones and lacks some. The table has about 2,100,000 clones, about 92% seen once. A remark on this clone: Its antigen is not identified.

The sample comprised naive CD8+ T cells from PBMCs. This receptor was obtained from a man between 18 and 35 years old in good health. Some clones in this sample may be carry-over from other donors' samples. The chain is built from TRBV28 and TRBJ2-1, with D hard to call. The DNA of the CDR3 is TGTGCCAGCAGTTTCTACCCGACCCTACCCGATGAGCAGTTCTTC. It encodes CASSFYPTLPDEQFF.